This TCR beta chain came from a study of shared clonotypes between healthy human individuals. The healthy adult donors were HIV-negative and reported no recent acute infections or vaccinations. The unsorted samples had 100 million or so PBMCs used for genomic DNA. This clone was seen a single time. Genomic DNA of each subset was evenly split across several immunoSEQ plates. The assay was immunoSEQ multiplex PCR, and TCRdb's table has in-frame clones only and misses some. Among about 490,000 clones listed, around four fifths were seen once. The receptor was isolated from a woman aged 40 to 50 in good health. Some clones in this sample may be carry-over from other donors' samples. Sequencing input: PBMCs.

The CDR3 DNA reads as TGTGCCAGCAGGGAAAGGACAGGGGGATCCTACGAGCAGTACTTC. This gives the protein CASRERTGGSYEQYF. V and J are TRBV6-6 and TRBJ2-7; the match to TRBD1 covers 10 bases. V was clipped by 6 bases and J by 1 base; unmatched bases: 6. Germline CDR1 reads MNHNY; CDR2 reads SVGAGI (reference sequence). The CDR3 contains 15 residues.